This TCR beta chain was captured in a study of T cell repertoires in cytomegalovirus infection. Study in general: CMV infection and matching HLA type were both indicated by public TCR beta signatures. General observations from the study: CMV carriers having the relevant HLA were flagged by cumulative public TCR beta family frequency. Across the ex vivo response, the dominant clonotypes were HLA-C-restricted CMV-specific TCR beta clonotypes.

The ends lost 6 bases at V and 1 base at J; junction bases unmatched: 7. This CDR3 region has 15 residues. Germline V gives CDR1 ENHRY, CDR2 SYGVKD. TCRdb used MiXCR to reprocess the reads, holding one entry per CDR3 protein. The data contain more than 140,000 distinct CDR3 sequences, 5.5% to 8% of them seen just once; the ten biggest clones take up under 20%. This clonotype was observed many times. Its antigen is unknown. This clonotype originated in a human donor in good health (CMV status not recorded). Some clones in this sample may be carry-over from other donors' samples. Sequenced sample: PBMCs. This chain uses TRBV10-3 with TRBJ1-1, with 8 bases matching TRBD1. The CDR3 sequence is CAIRLDRASNTEAFF. The DNA of the CDR3 is TGTGCCATCAGGCTGGACAGGGCTTCGAACACTGAAGCTTTCTTT.